This is a list of T cell receptor beta chains from one sample in a study of cytomegalovirus exposure and HLA in healthy donors. The data were produced by immunoSEQ multiplex PCR, yet TCRdb's version contains in-frame clones alone and is incomplete. The sample has about 140,000 clones, about 80% seen once. Sequencing input: PBMCs. The source of these receptors is a woman in her fifties or sixties in good health and CMV-seropositive. The CDR3 runs from the conserved cysteine through the conserved F or W. The D gene is left open where the match is weak. Clone size is stated in some rows and not others, as once, few, many or a class when expanded.

V	J	D	size	CDR3	DNA
TRBV25-1	TRBJ2-7	.	few	CASNPGATGSEQYF	TGTGCCAGCAATCCAGGGGCAACAGGTAGCGAGCAGTACTTC
TRBV25-1	TRBJ2-1	.	.	CASSEYLGRSSYNEQFF	TGTGCCAGCAGTGAATATCTGGGGCGGAGCTCCTACAATGAGCAGTTCTTC
TRBV9	TRBJ1-1	TRBD1	few	CASSPLQGGTEAFF	TGTGCCAGCAGCCCATTACAGGGGGGCACTGAAGCTTTCTTT
TRBV2	TRBJ2-2	.	.	CASSEQGGLFF	TGTGCCAGCAGTGAGCAGGGAGGACTGTTTTTT
TRBV27	TRBJ2-2	.	.	CASSPRDTGELFF	TGTGCCAGCAGTCCTCGTGACACCGGGGAGCTGTTTTTT
TRBV10-3	TRBJ2-3	TRBD2	.	CAGGTSGMDTQYF	TGTGCCGGCGGGACTAGCGGGATGGATACGCAGTATTTT
TRBV30	TRBJ1-2	.	.	CACLPGTLYGYTF	TGTGCCTGCCTGCCCGGGACTCTCTATGGCTACACCTTC
TRBV7-3	TRBJ2-7	TRBD1	.	CASSWDRGNEQYF	TGTGCCAGCAGCTGGGACAGGGGTAACGAGCAGTACTTC
TRBV27	TRBJ2-2	TRBD1	.	CASSLTGGYTGELFF	TGTGCCAGCAGTTTGACAGGGGGGTATACCGGGGAGCTGTTTTTT
TRBV28	TRBJ1-1	.	few	CASRYPGGGGTEAFF	TGTGCCAGCAGATACCCTGGGGGAGGGGGCACTGAAGCTTTCTTT
TRBV9	TRBJ2-2	.	.	CASSVISGNTGELFF	TGTGCCAGCAGCGTAATTAGCGGAAACACCGGGGAGCTGTTTTTT
TRBV19	TRBJ1-4	.	.	CASRTGLGGTNEKLFF	TGTGCCAGTAGGACCGGCCTCGGGGGGACTAATGAAAAACTGTTTTTT
TRBV11-2	TRBJ2-3	.	once	CASSLVSGGPPADTQYF	TGTGCCAGCAGCTTGGTTTCAGGGGGGCCCCCCGCAGATACGCAGTATTTT
TRBV27	TRBJ2-7	TRBD2	once	CASRTRAGGPGEQYF	TGTGCCAGCAGAACTAGGGCGGGAGGGCCGGGTGAGCAGTACTTC
TRBV7-2	TRBJ2-1	TRBD1	.	CASSLSRDSYNERQFF	TGTGCCAGCAGCTTAAGCCGGGACAGCTACAATGAGCGGCAGTTCTTC
TRBV30	TRBJ2-7	TRBD2	.	CAWSSGGPPYEQYF	TGTGCCTGGAGTTCGGGAGGCCCCCCCTACGAGCAGTACTTC
TRBV27	TRBJ1-2	TRBD1	.	CASRKTGNYGYTF	TGTGCCAGCAGGAAGACAGGGAACTATGGCTACACCTTC
TRBV2	TRBJ1-2	TRBD1	once	CASSERGQEEGYTF	TGTGCCAGCAGTGAAAGGGGACAGGAGGAAGGCTACACCTTC
TRBV19	TRBJ2-1	.	.	CASSITSSFYNEQFF	TGTGCCAGTAGTATAACTAGTTCATTTTACAATGAGCAGTTCTTC
TRBV18	TRBJ1-2	.	.	CASSPEAPHGYTF	TGTGCCAGCTCACCGGAGGCCCCCCATGGCTACACCTTC
TRBV7-2	TRBJ1-2	TRBD1	.	CASSLAHGQGGIYGYTF	TGTGCCAGCAGCTTAGCCCACGGACAGGGGGGAATCTATGGCTACACCTTC
TRBV11-2	TRBJ2-7	.	.	CASSFQRVAYEQYF	TGTGCCAGCAGCTTTCAGCGGGTTGCCTACGAGCAGTACTTC
TRBV11-3	TRBJ2-1	TRBD2	.	CASSLSGTSGSKQFF	TGTGCCAGCAGCTTATCGGGTACTAGCGGGAGTAAGCAGTTCTTC
TRBV5-1	TRBJ1-2	TRBD1	.	CASSPGTGSGPYGYTF	TGCGCCAGCAGCCCCGGGACAGGTTCGGGCCCCTATGGCTACACCTTC
TRBV27	TRBJ1-5	TRBD1	.	CASSLTRGLNQPQHF	TGTGCCAGCAGTTTAACCAGGGGGCTCAATCAGCCCCAGCATTTT
TRBV7-9	TRBJ2-3	TRBD2	once	CASSFWLAGGPGINTQYF	TGTGCCAGCAGCTTTTGGCTAGCGGGAGGGCCCGGCATAAATACGCAGTATTTT
TRBV6-6	TRBJ2-7	TRBD1	.	CASKVPGQSSYEQYF	TGTGCCAGCAAGGTACCGGGACAGAGCTCCTACGAGCAGTACTTC
TRBV9	TRBJ1-4	.	.	CASSVAGGSNEKLFF	TGTGCCAGCAGCGTCGCCGGGGGGTCAAATGAAAAACTGTTTTTT
TRBV7-2	TRBJ2-5	TRBD1	.	CASSVHRGRETQYF	TGTGCCAGCAGCGTCCACAGGGGGCGGGAGACCCAGTACTTC
TRBV6-5	TRBJ2-3	TRBD2	.	CASSRTSGSADTQYF	TGTGCCAGCAGTCGAACTAGCGGGAGTGCAGATACGCAGTATTTT
TRBV6-5	TRBJ1-1	.	few	CASSYSRENTEAFF	TGTGCCAGCAGTTACTCCCGGGAGAACACTGAAGCTTTCTTT
TRBV7-3	TRBJ2-7	TRBD1	.	CASSLTGGSEQYF	TGTGCCAGCAGCTTGACAGGGGGCAGTGAGCAGTACTTC
TRBV5-4	TRBJ1-2	TRBD1	.	CASSGTGGGYGYTF	TGTGCCAGCAGCGGTACAGGGGGCGGGTATGGCTACACCTTC
TRBV4-2	TRBJ2-5	TRBD2	.	CASSQGGGLAGAEETQYF	TGTGCCAGCAGCCAAGGAGGTGGATTAGCGGGGGCTGAAGAGACCCAGTACTTC
TRBV28	TRBJ2-2	.	.	CASSPQDTGELFF	TGTGCCAGCAGTCCACAGGACACCGGGGAGCTGTTTTTT
TRBV7-2	TRBJ1-3	.	once	CASSLVVSSSGNTIYF	TGTGCCAGCAGTCTAGTGGTTTCTAGCTCTGGAAACACCATATATTTT